This TCR beta chain stems from a study of blood T cell repertoires in COVID-19. Study-wide context: All recovered Cohort 3 donors got two negative PCRs, got clearance, or saw symptom resolution. Sources were T cells, B-cell-depleted T cells, or PBMCs; the material itself was cDNA or gDNA.

The J segment lost 8 bases and the V segment lost 4 bases, leaving 10 bases of the junction unmatched. This CDR3 is 16 amino acids long. Germline V gene data show CDR1 as LGHDT and CDR2 as YNNKEL (reference sequence). Original data processing: Reference gene primer amplification gave nucleated cell count estimates. Profiling relied on immunoSEQ multiplex PCR, and the TCRdb table lists in-frame clones only, not all of them. That table is the source of V, J and clone size, and D and trimming were worked out from the DNA. The sample holds about 150,000 clones, around 79% seen once. Participants had their cohort set by participant-reported clinical history.

The chain combines TRBV3-1 (or the pseudogene TRBV3-2) with TRBJ1-6, with TRBD1 matching 8 bases. The TCR comes from a woman in her 70s in a cohort exposed to, infected with or recovered from COVID-19 (not recorded which). Sequencing was done on a sample of PBMCs or T cells enriched from blood (not recorded which). CDR3 region: CASSPGTGKFDSPLHF. The CDR3 nucleotides read TGTGCCAGCAGCCCGGGGACAGGAAAGTTTGATTCACCCCTCCACTTT.